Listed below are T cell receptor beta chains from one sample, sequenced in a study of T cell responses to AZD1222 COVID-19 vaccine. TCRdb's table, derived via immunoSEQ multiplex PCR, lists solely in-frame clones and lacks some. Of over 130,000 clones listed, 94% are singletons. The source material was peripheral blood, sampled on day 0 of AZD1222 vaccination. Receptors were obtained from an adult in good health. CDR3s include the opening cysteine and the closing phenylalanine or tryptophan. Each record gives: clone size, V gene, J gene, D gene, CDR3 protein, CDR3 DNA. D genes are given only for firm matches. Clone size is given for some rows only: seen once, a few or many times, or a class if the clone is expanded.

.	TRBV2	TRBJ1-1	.	CASSDRDPNTEAFF	TGTGCCAGCAGTGACAGGGATCCAAACACTGAAGCTTTCTTT
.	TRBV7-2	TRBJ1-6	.	CASSFYGLQHNSPLHF	TGTGCCAGCAGCTTTTATGGGTTGCAGCATAATTCACCCCTCCACTTT
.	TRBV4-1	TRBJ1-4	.	CASQRGPGEKLFF	TGCGCCAGCCAAAGAGGGCCGGGTGAAAAACTGTTTTTT
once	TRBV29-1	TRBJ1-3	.	CSVGDDSGNTIYF	TGCAGCGTTGGTGATGACTCTGGAAACACCATATATTTT
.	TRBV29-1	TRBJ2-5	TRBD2	CSVSTGGLAGVVETQYF	TGCAGCGTGTCGACAGGGGGACTAGCGGGAGTTGTGGAGACCCAGTACTTC
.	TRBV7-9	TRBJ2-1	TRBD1	CASSPRDRGPHNEQFF	TGTGCCAGCAGCCCCCGGGACAGGGGGCCCCACAATGAGCAGTTCTTC
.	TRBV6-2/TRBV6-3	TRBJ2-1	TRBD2	CASSYSRVGLAGAISYNEQFF	TGTGCCAGCAGTTACTCGCGGGTGGGGCTAGCGGGAGCCATTTCCTACAATGAGCAGTTCTTC
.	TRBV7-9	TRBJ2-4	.	CASSLGFRAGENIQYF	TGTGCCAGCAGCTTAGGGTTTAGGGCAGGAGAAAACATTCAGTACTTC
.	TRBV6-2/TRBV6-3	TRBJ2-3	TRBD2	CASSASGRPFTQYF	TGTGCCAGCAGCGCTAGCGGGAGGCCATTCACGCAGTATTTT
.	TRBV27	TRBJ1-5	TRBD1	CASSLDNRGGNQPQHF	TGTGCCAGCAGTTTGGACAACAGGGGGGGCAATCAGCCCCAGCATTTT
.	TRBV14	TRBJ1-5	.	CASSSGTPNQPQHF	TGTGCCAGCAGCTCCGGGACACCAAATCAGCCCCAGCATTTT
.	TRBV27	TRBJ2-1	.	CASSLSVPSSYNEQFF	TGTGCCAGCAGTTTATCGGTTCCGAGCTCCTACAATGAGCAGTTCTTC
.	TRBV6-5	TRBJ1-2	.	CASSWGDGYTF	TGTGCCAGCAGTTGGGGCGATGGCTACACCTTC
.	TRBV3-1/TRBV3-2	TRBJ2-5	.	CASERTDQETQYF	TGTGCCAGTGAAAGGACAGACCAAGAGACCCAGTACTTC
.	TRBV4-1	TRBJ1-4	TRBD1	CASSQPIGQGDVELFF	TGCGCCAGCAGCCAACCGATCGGACAGGGGGATGTGGAACTGTTTTTT
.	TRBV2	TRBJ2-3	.	CATNPVGGGADTQYF	TGTGCCACCAACCCGGTAGGGGGAGGGGCAGATACGCAGTATTTT
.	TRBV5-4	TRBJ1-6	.	CASSLDNHPGSPLHF	TGTGCCAGCAGCTTGGACAATCATCCGGGATCACCCCTCCACTTT
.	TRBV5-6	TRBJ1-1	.	CAGAREMNTEAFF	TGTGCCGGAGCCAGGGAAATGAACACTGAAGCTTTCTTT
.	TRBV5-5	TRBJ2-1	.	CASSLRESSYNEQFF	TGTGCCAGCAGCTTACGGGAATCCTCCTACAATGAGCAGTTCTTC
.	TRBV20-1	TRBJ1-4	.	CSASELLGEKLFF	TGCAGTGCTAGTGAGCTGCTGGGTGAAAAACTGTTTTTT
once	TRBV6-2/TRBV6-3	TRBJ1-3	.	CASSDRGTGNTIYF	TGTGCCAGCAGTGACAGAGGGACTGGAAACACCATATATTTT
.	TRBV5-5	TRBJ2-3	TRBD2	CASTAGVGTDTQYF	TGTGCCAGCACCGCGGGGGTCGGCACAGATACGCAGTATTTT
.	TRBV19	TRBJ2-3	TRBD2	CASSVLGTSGRDTQYF	TGTGCCAGTAGTGTACTCGGGACTAGCGGAAGAGATACGCAGTATTTT
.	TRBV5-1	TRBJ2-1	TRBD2	CASSLILAGEGDEQFF	TGCGCCAGCAGCTTGATTCTAGCGGGGGAAGGGGATGAGCAGTTCTTC
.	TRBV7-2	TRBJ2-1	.	CASSLGGRAGGMYNEQFF	TGTGCCAGCAGCTTAGGTGGGAGGGCAGGGGGCATGTACAATGAGCAGTTCTTC
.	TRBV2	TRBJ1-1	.	CASSEGRFLTEAFF	TGTGCCAGCAGTGAAGGGCGTTTTCTGACTGAAGCTTTCTTT
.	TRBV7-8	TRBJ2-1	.	CASSPSRLRHEQFF	TGTGCCAGCAGCCCCAGCAGGCTCAGGCATGAGCAGTTCTTC
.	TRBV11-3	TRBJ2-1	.	CASSQGWRETYNEQFF	TGTGCCAGCAGCCAGGGGTGGCGGGAAACCTACAATGAGCAGTTCTTC
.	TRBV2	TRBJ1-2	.	CASSGLDKGGYTF	TGTGCCAGCAGTGGGCTAGACAAGGGCGGCTACACCTTC
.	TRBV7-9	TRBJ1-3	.	CASSFELSGNTIYF	TGTGCCAGCAGCTTTGAACTCTCTGGAAACACCATATATTTT
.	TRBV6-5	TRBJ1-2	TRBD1	CASSWGQGGNYGYTF	TGTGCCAGCAGTTGGGGACAGGGGGGCAACTATGGCTACACCTTC
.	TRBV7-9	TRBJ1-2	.	CASSLGLSEDGYTF	TGTGCCAGCAGCTTAGGTTTGTCTGAAGATGGCTACACCTTC
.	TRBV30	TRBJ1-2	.	CAAKPPFIANYGYTF	TGTGCCGCCAAGCCTCCCTTCATAGCTAACTATGGCTACACCTTC
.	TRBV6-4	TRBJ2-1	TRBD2	CASSPLSGSTDEQFF	TGTGCCAGCAGTCCGCTAAGCGGGAGTACGGATGAGCAGTTCTTC
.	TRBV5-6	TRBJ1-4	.	CASSLGPTATNEKLFF	TGTGCCAGCAGCTTGGGACCGACTGCAACTAATGAAAAACTGTTTTTT
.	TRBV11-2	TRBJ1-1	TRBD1	CASSPTNRGENTEAFF	TGTGCCAGCAGCCCCACCAACAGGGGGGAAAACACTGAAGCTTTCTTT
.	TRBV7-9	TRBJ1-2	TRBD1	CASSSPRPGQALYGYTF	TGTGCCAGCAGCTCCCCGCGCCCGGGACAGGCACTATATGGCTACACCTTC
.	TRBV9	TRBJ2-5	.	CASSTAETQYF	TGTGCCAGCAGCACGGCCGAGACCCAGTACTTC
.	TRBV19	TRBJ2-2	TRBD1	CASSPIRQGAANTGELFF	TGTGCCAGTAGTCCCATTCGGCAGGGGGCCGCGAACACCGGGGAGCTGTTTTTT
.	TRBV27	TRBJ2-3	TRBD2	CASSLRGYGTTSTDTQYF	TGTGCCAGCAGTTTGAGGGGCTACGGGACTACTAGCACAGATACGCAGTATTTT